A single sample is the source of the 19 T cell receptor beta chains below, sequenced in a study of human T cells and chemical hapten exposure. Time point noted: patch test 1, 2 weeks after DPC sensitization. Specified treatment: therapeutic diphenylcyclopropenone sensitization with weekly scalp DPC. One entry per CDR3 protein results from TCRdb running MiXCR on the RACE reads. The sample carries some 110,000 distinct CDR3 sequences, over 10% recorded once. This specimen was whole blood, taken in connection with sensitization to the hapten diphenylcyclopropenone (DPC). These receptors all come from a woman in her forties or fifties with alopecia areata. Some clones in this sample may be carry-over from other donors' samples.

This clonotype was seen many times. The V call is TRBV29-1, the J call TRBJ2-3; no clear D gene. The V gene lost 2 bases and the J gene lost 4 bases, with 4 bases spanning the gap. Germline-derived CDR1 and CDR2 are SQVTM and ANQGSEA. The CDR3 totals 11 residues. The CDR3 sequence: CSVEQSDTQYF. The CDR3 DNA is TGCAGCGTTGAACAGTCAGATACGCAGTATTTT.

This clonotype was detected a few times. The CDR3 region is CASSLSSGTSGRAANEQFF. The DNA for the CDR3 is TGTGCCAGCAGCTTAAGCTCGGGGACTAGCGGGAGGGCCGCCAATGAGCAGTTCTTC. The chain recombines TRBV7-2 with TRBJ2-1, with 16 nucleotides matching TRBD2. CDR1 is SGHTA, CDR2 FQGNSA, per germline. Trimming cost V 2 bases and J 6 bases; bases outside gene matches: 10. The CDR3 has 19 residues.

The rearrangement uses TRBV12-3 or TRBV12-4 and TRBJ2-7; 9 positions match TRBD1. J gave up 6 bases and V 4 bases, and 10 bases lay outside the gene matches. The CDR3 spans 15 residues. CDR3 DNA: TGTGCCAGCAGTTCACCGTCCGGACAGGGGCGCGAGCAGTACTTC. Translated, it gives CASSSPSGQGREQYF.

The chain links TRBV19 to TRBJ1-5; 8 positions agree with TRBD1. Trimming took 6 bases from V and 2 from J; bases not matched to a gene: 9. Germline V CDR1 and CDR2: LNHDA, SQIVND (reference sequence). The CDR3 runs 16 residues. The CDR3 spells CASRTFDRGRNQPQHF. As DNA, the CDR3 is TGTGCCAGTAGAACCTTCGACAGGGGACGCAATCAGCCCCAGCATTTT.

The chain has TRBV2 and TRBJ2-7; 7 nucleotides line up with TRBD2. J was trimmed by 5 bases and V by 0 bases; bases with no gene match: 1. The CDR3 runs to 13 residues. CDR1 and CDR2 (germline): SNHLY, FYNNEI. The CDR3 here is CASSEARGNEQYF. In DNA, the CDR3 is TGTGCCAGCAGTGAAGCGCGGGGGAACGAGCAGTACTTC.

The V gene is TRBV6-5, the J gene TRBJ1-2; TRBD1 is a possible D gene (5 bases). This CDR3 region has 15 residues. Germline V CDR1 and CDR2: MNHEY, SVGAGI. V was trimmed by 4 bases and J by 4 bases, leaving 16 bases between them. CDR3 nucleotide sequence: TGTGCCAGCAGTTTAGAACAAAGGGGCGTCTATGGCTACACCTTC. Its protein is CASSLEQRGVYGYTF.

This clonotype was detected ten times or more. The rearrangement links TRBV7-2 to TRBJ2-7; 10 nucleotides align to TRBD2. The CDR3 is 13 amino acids. Germline V gene data show CDR1 as SGHTA and CDR2 as FQGNSA. As DNA, the CDR3 is TGTGCAAGCTTAAGCGGGGGGGCGGTGGAGCAGTACTTC. It specifies CASLSGGAVEQYF.

A few counts support this clonotype. This sequence joins TRBV18 and TRBJ2-4, with a weak D call TRBD1 (6 bases). CDR3 size: 14 residues. In germline, CDR1 is KGHSH, CDR2 LQKENI. V was trimmed by 2 bases and J by 3 bases, leaving 8 bases between them. CDR3 nucleotides: TGTGCCAGCTCACCAGGGGGCGACAAAAACATTCAGTACTTC. Amino acid sequence: CASSPGGDKNIQYF.

This clonotype was observed at least ten times. The rearrangement links TRBV12-2 to TRBJ1-1; TRBD1 is taken as the D call from the table, unchecked against the DNA. TRBV12-2 is a documented pseudogene. CDR3 length: 15 amino acids. CDR3 DNA: TGTGCAAGTCGCTTAGATGCCAGGGTAAACACTGAAGCTTTCTTT. It translates to CASRLDARVNTEAFF.

As regards this clonotype: It may be a read error: a sequence one base away is much more abundant. V and J are TRBV9 and TRBJ2-5; D unclear. CDR1 SGDLS and CDR2 YYNGEE come from the germline V gene. The CDR3 runs to 14 residues. V lost 4 bases and J lost 4, with 14 bases in between. In nucleotides, the CDR3 is TGTGCCAGCAGCCCCGGTACGGCGGCAGAGACCCAGTACTTC. It yields the protein CASSPGTAAETQYF. The variable domain in full, completed from reference TRBV9 and TRBJ2-5, reads DSGVTQTPKHLITATGQRVTLRCSPRSGDLSVYWYQQSLDQGLQFLIQYYNGEERAKGNILERFSAQQFPDLHSELNLSSLELGDSALYFCASSPGTAAETQYFGPGTRLLVL.

This clonotype was seen repeatedly, ten times or more. The rearrangement links TRBV28 to TRBJ1-1; D call uncertain. Trimming removed 11 bases at V and 0 bases at J, with 13 bases between. Germline loops: CDR1 MDHEN, CDR2 SYDVKM. The CDR3 has 13 residues. This chain's CDR3 is CALDRTVNTEAFF. The CDR3 DNA reads TGTGCCCTAGACCGGACGGTGAACACTGAAGCTTTCTTT.

This clonotype was counted a few times. This chain joins TRBV7-2 and TRBJ2-5; D call uncertain. Trimming pared 3 bases from V and 2 bases from J, leaving 7 bases between. CDR3 length equals 13 residues. Germline CDR1 SGHTA, CDR2 FQGNSA. This CDR3 is CASSFGVQETQYF. The CDR3 DNA sequence: TGTGCCAGCAGCTTCGGAGTGCAAGAGACCCAGTACTTC.

The gene calls are TRBV24-1 and TRBJ1-1, with 9 bases fitting TRBD1. The CDR3 has 14 amino acids. Germline V gene lookup returns CDR1 KGHDR and CDR2 SFDVKD. J gave up 6 bases and V 7 bases, and 8 bases lay outside the gene matches. DNA of the CDR3: TGTGCCACCAGGGGGACAGGGAGGGTGGCTGAAGCTTTCTTT. This codes for CATRGTGRVAEAFF.

The rearrangement joins TRBV10-1 to TRBJ2-3; TRBD2 matches 11 bases. V was pared by 3 bases and J by 3 bases, with 5 bases of the junction left unmatched. The germline V gene encodes CDR1 WNHNN and CDR2 SYGVQD (reference sequence). This CDR3 is built from 16 residues. The CDR3 here is CASSDLTSGITDTQYF. The CDR3 DNA is TGCGCCAGCAGTGATCTGACTAGCGGGATAACAGATACGCAGTATTTT.

This clonotype was seen at least ten times. J is TRBJ1-1 and V is TRBV28; possibly TRBD1 for D (5 bases). Per the germline V gene, CDR1 is MDHEN and CDR2 is SYDVKM. The CDR3 has 14 amino acids. V dropped 2 bases and J dropped 10 bases, with 17 bases sitting between them. CDR3 loop: CASSLRGATPGAFF. CDR3 nucleotides: TGTGCCAGCAGTTTACGTGGGGCGACCCCTGGAGCTTTCTTT. Using reference TRBV28 and TRBJ1-1 for the parts outside the CDR3, the full variable domain is DVKVTQSSRYLVKRTGEKVFLECVQDMDHENMFWYRQDPGLGLRLIYFSYDVKMKEKGDIPEGYSVSREKKERFSLILESASTNQTSMYLCASSLRGATPGAFFGQGTRLTVV.

In its sample, this clonotype was seen many times. DNA of the CDR3: TGTGCCAGCAGCTTGGGCCACAGGGAGCCGGATCAGCCCCAGCATTTT. It codes for CASSLGHREPDQPQHF. The chain is built from TRBV4-2 and TRBJ1-5; D might be TRBD1 (6 bases). The CDR3 extends over 16 amino acids. Germline values: CDR1 LGHNA, CDR2 YNFKEQ. V lost 5 bases, J lost 5 bases, and 19 bases lay in between.

Written as DNA, the CDR3 is TGTGCCAGCAGCTTAGACTACCTTGGGGAGCTGTTTTTT. It yields the protein CASSLDYLGELFF. This chain uses TRBV7-7 with TRBJ2-2; D remains unclear. The CDR3 is 13 residues long. The germline gives CDR1 SSHAT, CDR2 FNYEAQ (reference sequence). V shed 1 base and J shed 8 bases, with 8 bases lying between them. Combining the CDR3 with reference TRBV7-7 and TRBJ2-2 gives the whole variable domain GAGVSQSPRYKVTKRGQDVTLRCDPISSHATLYWYQQALGQGPEFLTYFNYEAQPDKSGLPSDRFSAERPEGSISTLTIQRTEQRDSAMYRCASSLDYLGELFFGEGSRLTVL.

In this sample, this clonotype turned up many times. The genes are TRBV20-1 and TRBJ2-3; maybe TRBD1 (5 bases). CDR1 is DFQATT, CDR2 SNEGSKA, per germline (reference sequence). Trimming left V 3 bases short and J 2 bases short, with 12 bases between. The CDR3 extends over 14 amino acids. The CDR3 protein is CSARAGPITDTQYF. Written as DNA, the CDR3 is TGCAGTGCTAGGGCAGGGCCTATCACAGATACGCAGTATTTT.

This sequence joins TRBV6-2 or TRBV6-3 and TRBJ2-1, with TRBD2 identical over 10 bases. The germline CDR1 and CDR2 sequences are MNHEY and SVGEGT. J gave up 9 bases and V 4 bases, and 9 bases lay outside the gene matches. The CDR3 totals 15 residues. The CDR3 is CASSLGAGGESEQFF. CDR3 nucleotides: TGTGCCAGCAGTTTGGGAGCGGGGGGGGAGAGTGAGCAGTTCTTC.